The clone carrying this T cell receptor (beta chain) occurred a few times. Its antigen is unknown. Data came from immunoSEQ multiplex PCR; TCRdb stores just in-frame clones and leaves some out. The sample carries more than 30,000 clones, approximately 94% recorded once. These data come from a study of T cells in tuberculosis. Study at large: This South African cohort compared adolescents with or without latent tuberculosis against adults with active tuberculosis. General study findings and limits: Samples were chosen by availability of cryopreserved specimens. Active tuberculosis alpha repertoires lay closer to GMM-specific TCRs than controls'.

With 7 bases clipped from V and 4 bases from J, the junction kept 5 bases outside the gene matches. The length of the CDR3 is 14 residues. Germline V CDR1 and CDR2: ENHRY, SYGVKD. Tuberculin skin test and IGRA determined adolescents' latent tuberculosis status at entry. The rearrangement links TRBV10-3 to TRBJ1-5, with 9 nucleotides matching TRBD1. This receptor was taken from a donor between 10 and 35 years old with latent tuberculosis or without tuberculosis infection. Some clones in this sample may be carry-over from other donors' samples. The specimen was PBMCs. The CDR3 DNA reads as TGTGCCATCAAGGGGACAGGGCAGAATCAGCCCCAGCATTTT. This encodes CAIKGTGQNQPQHF.